This TCR beta chain was captured by sequencing in a study of blood T cell repertoires in COVID-19. Study-level information: Whether acute or convalescent, the COVID-19 samples came from the United States, Italy and Spain.

In germline, CDR1 is LGHNT, CDR2 FRNRAP. With V trimmed by 3 bases and J by 6 bases, 9 bases remained unmatched. This CDR3 spans 15 amino acids. Everyone who took part was roughly 18 to 89 years old, and they came from roughly 25 US areas. Participant reports of clinical history set cohort assignment. In the original analysis: Counts of nucleated cells, estimated from reference gene primer amplification, were obtained. TCRdb's table, derived via immunoSEQ multiplex PCR, lists solely in-frame clones and lacks some. For V, J and clone size, that table is used; D and trimming come from the DNA. The data hold 290,000 or so clones, with around 89% observed a single time.

The sequencing sample was made of PBMCs or T cells enriched from blood (not recorded which). The genes are TRBV12-5 and TRBJ1-2; 8 nucleotides align to TRBD1. The receptor was derived from a woman under 30 with acute COVID-19. CDR3 nucleotide sequence: TGTGCTAGTGGTTTAAGGACAGGGTGTGCGGATGGCTACACCTTC. Translated: CASGLRTGCADGYTF.